Shown below are 2 T cell receptor beta chains from a single sample sequenced in a study of T cells in Graves' hyperthyroidism and ophthalmopathy. Researchers amplified the TCR beta CDR3 regions from RNA transcripts. First-round RT-PCR with HTBI primers amplified the TCR CDR3 region. MiXCR was run by TCRdb on the multiplex PCR reads, yielding one entry per CDR3 protein. The table lists more than 450,000 distinct CDR3 sequences, roughly 15% of them singletons. The sequenced sample consisted of blood. These TCRs come from a woman in her thirties or forties with Graves' hyperthyroidism.

This clonotype was picked up many times. The chain couples TRBV18 to TRBJ1-1, with 9 positions matching TRBD1. This CDR3 has 17 amino acids. The V segment lost 0 bases and the J segment 3 bases; nucleotides outside the gene matches: 8. The germline CDR1 and CDR2 sequences are KGHSH and LQKENI. CDR3 in amino acids: CASSPPAGQGRDTEAFF. In nucleotides, the CDR3 is TGTGCCAGCTCACCACCCGCTGGACAGGGGAGGGACACTGAAGCTTTCTTT.

In this sample, this clonotype turned up many times. J is TRBJ2-7 and V is TRBV3-1, with 13 bases matching TRBD2. The germline gives CDR1 LGHDT, CDR2 YNNKEL (reference sequence). This CDR3 contains 15 residues. V lost 3 bases and J lost 7; bases outside the gene matches: 6. This chain's CDR3 is CASSHRTSGSGEQYF. The CDR3 DNA sequence: TGTGCCAGCAGCCATCGGACTAGCGGGAGTGGAGAGCAGTACTTC.